These 20 T cell receptor beta chains were all obtained from the same sample, sequenced in a study of siplizumab effects on memory and regulatory T cells. Only in-frame clones appear in the TCRdb table, and some are missing; sequencing was by immunoSEQ multiplex PCR. The sample contains over 85,000 clones, 94% of which appear only once. Sequenced: non-Treg CD4+ T cells sorted from blood. Receptors were obtained from a human donor in good health.

The V gene is TRBV18, the J gene TRBJ1-3; D is ambiguous. Per the germline V gene, CDR1 is KGHSH and CDR2 is LQKENI. This CDR3 comprises 14 residues. Between the trimmed V and J ends, which lost 2 bases and 3 bases, there was a span of 8 bases. CDR3 nucleotide sequence: TGTGCCAGCTCACCAGGCCGTAATGGAAACACCATATATTTT. This gives the protein CASSPGRNGNTIYF.

The rearrangement uses TRBV7-3 and TRBJ2-3; 8 bases align to TRBD1. Germline loops: CDR1 SGHTA, CDR2 FQGTGA. The V and J ends lost 5 bases and 2 bases, in that order; junction bases with no gene match: 9. CDR3 size: 16 residues. CDR3 region: CASSIGQGLTTDTQYF. CDR3 DNA sequence: TGTGCCAGCAGCATAGGACAGGGTCTAACCACAGATACGCAGTATTTT.

This chain links TRBV4-2 with TRBJ2-4; TRBD2 is a possible D gene (6 bases). Trimming pared 3 bases from V and 2 bases from J, leaving 8 bases between. Per the germline V gene, CDR1 is LGHNA and CDR2 is YNFKEQ. The CDR3 extends over 14 amino acids. CDR3 in DNA: TGTGCCAGCAGCCAGGGGGGAACCAAAAACATTCAGTACTTC. The encoded protein is CASSQGGTKNIQYF.

The V call is TRBV19, the J call TRBJ2-2, with TRBD2 matching over 7 bases. Per germline, CDR1 LNHDA and CDR2 SQIVND (reference sequence). The V and J ends lost 9 bases and 4 bases, in that order; junction bases with no gene match: 11. The CDR3 is 15 residues long. The CDR3 sequence: CASTVGRTVTGELFF. The CDR3 bases are TGTGCCAGCACGGTCGGGAGGACGGTCACCGGGGAGCTGTTTTTT.

This sequence joins TRBV19 and TRBJ1-1; unclear D gene. Trimming removed 7 bases from V and 3 bases from J, with 6 bases in between. The CDR3 consists of 11 residues. CDR1 and CDR2 from the germline V gene are LNHDA and SQIVND (reference sequence). The CDR3 DNA is TGTGCCAGTAAATACGACACTGAAGCTTTCTTT. It is translated as CASKYDTEAFF.

This clone was observed a handful of times. This chain joins TRBV10-1 and TRBJ2-7; D is unresolved. The CDR3 totals 11 residues. V was clipped by 9 bases and J by 1 base, with 7 bases between them. Germline assignment: CDR1 WNHNN and CDR2 SYGVQD (reference sequence). The CDR3 DNA follows: TGCGCCAGTCGCCGGTCCTACGAGCAGTACTTC. Amino acids: CASRRSYEQYF.

This clone was observed once. The chain carries TRBV7-9 and TRBJ2-7, with 9 nucleotides matching TRBD1. The germline gives CDR1 SEHNR, CDR2 FQNEAQ (reference sequence). Trimming took 4 bases from V and 6 from J; bases not matched to a gene: 7. The CDR3 length is 14 residues. The CDR3 DNA is TGTGCCAGCAGCTACGGGACAGGGAACCTCGAGCAGTACTTC. Translating it yields CASSYGTGNLEQYF.

This chain links TRBV10-3 with TRBJ1-1; the D gene is possibly TRBD1 (5 bases). The V end was cut by 7 bases, the J end by 5 bases, with 14 bases between. The CDR3 covers 13 residues. Germline-derived CDR1 and CDR2 are ENHRY and SYGVKD. The CDR3 nucleotides are TGTGCCATCAATGAAGGGGTCGGGACTGAAGCTTTCTTT. Translated, it gives CAINEGVGTEAFF.

The chain combines TRBV15 with TRBJ2-5; possibly TRBD2 for D (6 bases). Looked up from germline, CDR1 is LNHNV and CDR2 is YYDKDF (reference sequence). V dropped 7 bases and J dropped 2 bases, with 14 bases sitting between them. The CDR3 length is 14 residues. The CDR3 protein is CATTQYGGQETQYF. CDR3 DNA sequence: TGTGCCACCACCCAGTACGGGGGTCAAGAGACCCAGTACTTC. Together with reference TRBV15 and TRBJ2-5, the CDR3 gives the full variable domain: DAMVIQNPRYQVTQFGKPVTLSCSQTLNHNVMYWYQQKSSQAPKLLFHYYDKDFNNEADTPDNFQSRRPNTSFCFLDIRSPGLGDTAMYLCATTQYGGQETQYFGPGTRLLVL.

V usage is TRBV5-8 and J usage is TRBJ1-6, with TRBD1 matching over 7 bases. This CDR3 contains 14 residues. The germline V gene has CDR1 SGHTS and CDR2 YDEGEE. Trimming removed 2 bases from V and 10 bases from J; junction bases left unmatched: 6. CDR3 coding DNA: TGTGCCAGCAGCTTCAGGGGGGAGGGATCACCCCTCCACTTT. Translation gives CASSFRGEGSPLHF.

This sequence joins TRBV6-4 and TRBJ1-2, with a weak D call TRBD1 (6 bases). CDR3 size: 14 residues. The V and J ends lost 0 bases and 4 bases respectively, with 9 bases between them. Germline CDR1 reads MRHNA; CDR2 reads SNTAGT. As DNA, the CDR3 is TGTGCCAGCAGTGACTCAGGGGGGGTCTATGGCTACACCTTC. Its protein is CASSDSGGVYGYTF.

The V gene is TRBV19, the J gene TRBJ2-4; 10 positions match TRBD1. Looked up from germline, CDR1 is LNHDA and CDR2 is SQIVND (reference sequence). This CDR3 is 17 amino acids long. The ends lost 0 bases at V and 2 bases at J; junction bases unmatched: 4. The chain's CDR3 is CASSIEDRGRSKNIQYF. CDR3 DNA sequence: TGTGCCAGTAGTATAGAGGACAGGGGGAGATCCAAAAACATTCAGTACTTC.

The DNA of the CDR3 is TGCGCCAGCAGCCCGGGACAGGGGTTTCATCAGCCCCAGCATTTT. Translated: CASSPGQGFHQPQHF. The chain carries TRBV4-1 and TRBJ1-5; 10 bases are shared with TRBD1. Germline V CDR1 and CDR2: MGHRA, YSYEKL. V was clipped by 4 bases and J by 5 bases; unmatched bases: 5. This CDR3 contains 15 residues.

The V call is TRBV7-2, the J call TRBJ2-7; D is uncertain. The V and J ends lost 2 bases and 5 bases respectively, with 4 bases between them. CDR1 is SGHTA, CDR2 FQGNSA, per germline. The CDR3 has 11 residues. The CDR3 nucleotides are TGTGCCAGCAGCTTATTGAACGAGCAGTACTTC. It is translated as CASSLLNEQYF. Full variable domain (outside the CDR3, taken from reference TRBV7-2 and TRBJ2-7): GAGVSQSPSNKVTEKGKDVELRCDPISGHTALYWYRQSLGQGLEFLIYFQGNSAPDKSGLPSDRFSAERTGGSVSTLTIQRTQQEDSAVYLCASSLLNEQYFGPGTRLTVT.

This rearrangement joins TRBV7-8 to TRBJ2-1, with D perhaps TRBD2 (5 bases). The germline V gene has CDR1 SGHVS and CDR2 FQNEAQ. This CDR3 is 17 amino acids long. V lost 2 bases and J 0 bases, leaving 14 bases between the germline ends. In DNA, the CDR3 is TGTGCCAGCAGCTTATGGGTGAGGGAAAGCTCCTACAATGAGCAGTTCTTC. Its translation: CASSLWVRESSYNEQFF.

This clone was recorded once. V and J are TRBV19 and TRBJ1-1, with D possibly matching TRBD1 (5 bases). Deletions cut 2 bases from V and 4 bases from J, with 8 bases between. Per the germline V gene, CDR1 is LNHDA and CDR2 is SQIVND (reference sequence). This CDR3 is built from 13 residues. The CDR3 region is CASSITGATEAFF. As DNA, the CDR3 is TGTGCCAGTAGTATAACAGGCGCCACTGAAGCTTTCTTT.

V and J are TRBV30 and TRBJ2-3; D may correspond to TRBD1 or TRBD2 (5 bases each). V shed 4 bases and J shed 0 bases, with 11 bases lying between them. This CDR3 contains 14 residues. Germline V gene data show CDR1 as GTSNPN and CDR2 as SVGIG (reference sequence). Written as DNA, the CDR3 is TGTGCCTGGACCGGGACGTCTAGCACAGATACGCAGTATTTT. It specifies CAWTGTSSTDTQYF. Together with reference TRBV30 and TRBJ2-3, the CDR3 gives the full variable domain: SQTIHQWPATLVQPVGSPLSLECTVEGTSNPNLYWYRQAAGRGLQLLFYSVGIGQISSEVPQNLSASRPQDRQFILSSKKLLLSDSGFYLCAWTGTSSTDTQYFGPGTRLTVL.

The chain carries TRBV5-4 and TRBJ2-7; the D gene is possibly TRBD1 (5 bases). The V gene's germline CDR1 is SGHNT and CDR2 YYREEE (reference sequence). The CDR3 totals 13 residues. Trimming shortened V by 0 bases and J by 5 bases, and 9 bases separated the two germline ends. In DNA, the CDR3 is TGTGCCAGCAGCTTGGAGGGGTTACACGAGCAGTACTTC. It specifies CASSLEGLHEQYF.

With respect to this clone: Other DNA sequences in the same sample also yield this CDR3. The chain couples TRBV30 to TRBJ1-1, with D uncertain. V was trimmed by 5 bases and J by 1 base, leaving 5 bases between them. The CDR3 consists of 11 residues. Germline V lookup: CDR1 GTSNPN, CDR2 SVGIG (reference sequence). CDR3 in amino acids: CAWVKNTEAFF. CDR3 coding DNA: TGTGCCTGGGTGAAGAACACTGAAGCTTTCTTT.

The gene calls are TRBV5-5 and TRBJ2-7; TRBD1 might be the D (6 bases). Deletions cut 0 bases from V and 4 bases from J, with 17 bases between. Germline V gene lookup returns CDR1 SGHKS and CDR2 YYEKEE (reference sequence). The length of the CDR3 is 16 residues. The CDR3 DNA reads as TGTGCCAGCAGCTTGGACCCCAGGGGATCCCGATACGAGCAGTACTTC. Encoded protein: CASSLDPRGSRYEQYF.